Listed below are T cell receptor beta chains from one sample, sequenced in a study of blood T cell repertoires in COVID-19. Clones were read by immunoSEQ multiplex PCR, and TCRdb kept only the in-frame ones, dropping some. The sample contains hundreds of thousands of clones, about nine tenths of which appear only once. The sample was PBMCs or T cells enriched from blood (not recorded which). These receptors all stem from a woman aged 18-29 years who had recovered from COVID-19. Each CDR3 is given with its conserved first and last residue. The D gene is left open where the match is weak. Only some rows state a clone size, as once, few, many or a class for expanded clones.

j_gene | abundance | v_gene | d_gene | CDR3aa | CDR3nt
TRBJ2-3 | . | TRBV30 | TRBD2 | CAWSPTPGGTDTQYF | TGTGCCTGGAGTCCCACCCCCGGGGGGACAGATACGCAGTATTTT
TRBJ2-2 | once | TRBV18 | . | CASSQKQVTGELFF | TGTGCCAGCTCACAGAAACAAGTCACCGGGGAGCTGTTTTTT
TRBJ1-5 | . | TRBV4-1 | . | CASSPGRRDQPQHF | TGCGCCAGCAGCCCCGGCCGACGGGATCAGCCCCAGCATTTT
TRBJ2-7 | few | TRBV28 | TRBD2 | CASRTGLAGVRSYEQYF | TGTGCCAGCCGAACGGGACTAGCGGGAGTTCGCTCCTACGAGCAGTACTTC
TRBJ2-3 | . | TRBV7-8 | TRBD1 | CAAGQGRDTQYF | TGTGCGGCAGGACAGGGGCGGGATACGCAGTATTTT
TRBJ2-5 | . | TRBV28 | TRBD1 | CASSHGTEVTETQYF | TGTGCCAGCAGCCATGGGACAGAGGTTACGGAGACCCAGTACTTC
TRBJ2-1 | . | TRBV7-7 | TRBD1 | CASSSGTGSYNEQFF | TGTGCCAGCAGCTCCGGGACAGGCTCCTACAATGAGCAGTTCTTC
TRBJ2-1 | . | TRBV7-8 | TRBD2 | CASSLGSGGATGEQFF | TGTGCCAGCAGCTTAGGGTCGGGAGGGGCGACCGGTGAGCAGTTCTTC
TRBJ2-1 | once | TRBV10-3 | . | CATSFPDSGSSYNEQFF | TGTGCCACCAGCTTCCCCGATTCCGGGAGCTCCTACAATGAGCAGTTCTTC
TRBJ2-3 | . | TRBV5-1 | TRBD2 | CASSEGLAGIDDTQYF | TGCGCCAGCAGCGAGGGACTAGCGGGAATAGATGATACGCAGTATTTT
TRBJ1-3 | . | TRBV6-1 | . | CASSALGGQPGNTIYF | TGTGCCAGCAGTGCGTTGGGTGGACAACCCGGAAACACCATATATTTT
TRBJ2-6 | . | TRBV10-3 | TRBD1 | CAILRTGGAGANVLTF | TGTGCCATCCTCAGGACAGGGGGCGCTGGGGCCAACGTCCTGACTTTC
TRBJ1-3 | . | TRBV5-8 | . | CASSFTGAYSGNTIYF | TGTGCCAGCAGCTTTACAGGAGCTTACTCTGGAAACACCATATATTTT
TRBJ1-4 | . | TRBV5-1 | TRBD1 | CASSSDRGLGEKLFF | TGCGCCAGCAGCTCGGACAGGGGGCTTGGTGAAAAACTGTTTTTT
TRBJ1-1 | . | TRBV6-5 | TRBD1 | CASRQGWNTEAFF | TGTGCCAGCCGACAGGGATGGAACACTGAAGCTTTCTTT
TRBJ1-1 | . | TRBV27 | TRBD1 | CASSSLKGALRTEAFF | TGTGCCAGCAGTTCCCTCAAGGGGGCTCTGCGGACTGAAGCTTTCTTT
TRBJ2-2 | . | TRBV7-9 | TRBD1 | CASSNRDSDTGELFF | TGTGCCAGCAGCAACCGGGACAGCGACACCGGGGAGCTGTTTTTT
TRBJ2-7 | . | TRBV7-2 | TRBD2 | CASSETASGSYEQYF | TGTGCCAGCAGCGAGACGGCTAGCGGGAGCTACGAGCAGTACTTC
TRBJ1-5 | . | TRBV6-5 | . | CASRGTGVGPQHF | TGTGCCAGCAGGGGAACGGGGGTTGGGCCCCAGCATTTT
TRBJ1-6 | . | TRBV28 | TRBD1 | CASSLSAGTGASPLHF | TGTGCCAGCAGTTTATCTGCCGGGACAGGGGCTTCACCCCTCCACTTT
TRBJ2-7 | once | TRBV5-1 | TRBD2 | CASSSASGDYEQYF | TGCGCCAGCAGCTCAGCTAGCGGTGACTACGAGCAGTACTTC
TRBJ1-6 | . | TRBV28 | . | CASRESLNSPLHF | TGTGCCAGCAGGGAGTCACTTAATTCACCCCTCCACTTT
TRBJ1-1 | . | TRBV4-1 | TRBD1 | CASSQTGQMNTEAFF | TGCGCCAGCAGCCAGACGGGACAGATGAACACTGAAGCTTTCTTT
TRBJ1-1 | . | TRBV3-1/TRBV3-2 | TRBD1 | CASSQGDSQAFF | TGTGCCAGCAGCCAAGGGGACAGCCAAGCTTTCTTT
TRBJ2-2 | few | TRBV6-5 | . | CASSYGHNGELFF | TGTGCCAGCAGTTACGGCCATAACGGGGAGCTGTTTTTT
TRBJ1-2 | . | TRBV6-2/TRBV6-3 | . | CASSYPGRRALGGYTF | TGTGCCAGCAGTTATCCCGGACGCAGGGCATTGGGTGGCTACACCTTC
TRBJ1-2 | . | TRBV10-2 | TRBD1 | CASSATGEYGYTF | TGCGCCAGCAGCGCGACAGGGGAGTATGGCTACACCTTC
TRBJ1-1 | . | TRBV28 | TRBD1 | CASSFDRGRWGGFNTEAFF | TGTGCCAGCAGTTTTGACAGGGGGCGCTGGGGAGGGTTTAACACTGAAGCTTTCTTT
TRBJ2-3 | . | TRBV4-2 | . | CASSDLGGVGSDTQYF | TGTGCCAGCAGCGATCTGGGCGGGGTGGGATCAGATACGCAGTATTTT
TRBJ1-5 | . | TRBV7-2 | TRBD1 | CASSVGTGDQPQHF | TGTGCCAGCAGCGTCGGGACAGGGGATCAGCCCCAGCATTTT
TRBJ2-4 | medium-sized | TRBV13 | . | CATGTDVHF | TGTGCCACCGGGACTGATGTGCACTTC
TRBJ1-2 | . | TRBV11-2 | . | CASSQRGLGYGYTF | TGTGCCAGCAGCCAGCGGGGGCTTGGGTATGGCTACACCTTC
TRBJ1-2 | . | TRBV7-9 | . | CASTKPRGGVDGYTF | TGTGCCAGCACTAAACCCCGGGGCGGGGTGGATGGCTACACCTTC
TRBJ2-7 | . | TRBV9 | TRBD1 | CASSVGPLGQGDEQYF | TGTGCCAGCAGCGTAGGTCCCCTTGGACAGGGTGACGAGCAGTACTTC
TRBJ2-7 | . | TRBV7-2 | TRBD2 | CASSSTSGRAEQYF | TGTGCCAGCAGCTCGACTAGCGGGAGGGCCGAGCAGTACTTC
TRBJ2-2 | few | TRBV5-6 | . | CASSLQGGKTGELFF | TGTGCCAGCAGCTTACAGGGTGGGAAAACCGGGGAGCTGTTTTTT
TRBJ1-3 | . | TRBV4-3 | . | CASSRAAGNSGNTIYF | TGCGCCAGCAGCCGAGCAGCAGGCAACTCTGGAAACACCATATATTTT
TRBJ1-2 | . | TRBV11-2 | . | CASSLVGGKGYTF | TGTGCCAGCAGCTTAGTAGGAGGGAAAGGCTACACCTTC
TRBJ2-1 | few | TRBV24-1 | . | CATSDLRGSNEQFF | TGTGCCACCAGTGATTTACGAGGGAGCAATGAGCAGTTCTTC
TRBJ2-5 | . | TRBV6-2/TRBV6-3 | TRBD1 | CASSYGRTGPLQETQYF | TGTGCCAGCAGTTACGGAAGGACAGGGCCCCTCCAAGAGACCCAGTACTTC
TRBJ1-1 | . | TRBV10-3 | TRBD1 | CAISDQGGSFSEAFF | TGTGCCATCAGTGATCAAGGGGGCTCTTTTTCTGAAGCTTTCTTT
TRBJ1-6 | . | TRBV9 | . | CASNRVPNSPLHF | TGTGCCAGCAACAGGGTACCGAATTCACCCCTCCACTTT
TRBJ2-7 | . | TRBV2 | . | CASSELRGGPYEQYF | TGTGCCAGCAGTGAATTGCGGGGAGGACCCTACGAGCAGTACTTC
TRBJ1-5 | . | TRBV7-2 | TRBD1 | CASSLRQGGQPQHF | TGTGCCAGCAGCCTGAGACAGGGAGGCCAGCCCCAGCATTTT
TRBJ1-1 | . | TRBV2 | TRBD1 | CASNGADRGVTEAFF | TGTGCCAGCAACGGCGCCGACAGGGGGGTCACTGAAGCTTTCTTT
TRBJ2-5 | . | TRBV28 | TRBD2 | CASSLIAGDETQYF | TGTGCCAGCAGTCTCATAGCGGGGGACGAGACCCAGTACTTC
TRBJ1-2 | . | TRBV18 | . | CASSPSTEPNYGYTF | TGTGCCAGCTCACCATCGACAGAACCTAACTATGGCTACACCTTC
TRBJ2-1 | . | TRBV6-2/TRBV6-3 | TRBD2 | CASSRGLARNEQFF | TGTGCCAGCAGTCGAGGACTAGCGCGCAATGAGCAGTTCTTC
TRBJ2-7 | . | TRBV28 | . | CASSLMRAAYEQYF | TGTGCCAGCAGTTTAATGAGAGCTGCCTACGAGCAGTACTTC
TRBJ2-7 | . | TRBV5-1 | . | CASSPGTSNYEQYF | TGCGCCAGCAGCCCCGGGACATCGAACTACGAGCAGTACTTC
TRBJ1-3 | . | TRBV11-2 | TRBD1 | CASNSQGMSGNTIYF | TGTGCCAGCAACTCACAGGGGATGTCTGGAAACACCATATATTTT
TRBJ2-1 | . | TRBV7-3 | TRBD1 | CASSPDRGSNEQFF | TGTGCCAGCAGCCCCGACAGGGGAAGTAATGAGCAGTTCTTC
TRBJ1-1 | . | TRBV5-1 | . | CASSSKTGMNTEAFF | TGCGCCAGCAGCAGCAAAACAGGGATGAACACTGAAGCTTTCTTT
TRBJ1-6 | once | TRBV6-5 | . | CASSNRRLGPLHF | TGTGCCAGCAGTAACAGAAGATTAGGACCCCTCCACTTT
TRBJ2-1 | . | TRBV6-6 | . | CASTTGTLNEQFF | TGTGCCAGCACAACCGGGACTCTGAATGAGCAGTTCTTC
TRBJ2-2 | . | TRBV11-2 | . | CASSHMGQGRDTGELFF | TGTGCCAGCAGCCACATGGGTCAGGGGCGCGACACCGGGGAGCTGTTTTTT
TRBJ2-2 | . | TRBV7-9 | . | CASSTTGFPGELFF | TGTGCCAGCAGCACTACAGGGTTCCCCGGGGAGCTGTTTTTT